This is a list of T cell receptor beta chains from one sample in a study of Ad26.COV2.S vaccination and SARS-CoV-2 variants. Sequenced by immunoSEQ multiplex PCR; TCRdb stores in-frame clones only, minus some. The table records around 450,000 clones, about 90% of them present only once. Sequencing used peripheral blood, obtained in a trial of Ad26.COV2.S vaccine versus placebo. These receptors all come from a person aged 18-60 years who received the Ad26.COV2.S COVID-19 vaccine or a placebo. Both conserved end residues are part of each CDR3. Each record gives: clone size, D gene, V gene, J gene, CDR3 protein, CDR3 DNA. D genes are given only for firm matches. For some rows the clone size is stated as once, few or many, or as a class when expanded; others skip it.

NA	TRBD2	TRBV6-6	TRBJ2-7	CASSSPSGGGEQYF	TGTGCCAGCAGTTCCCCTAGCGGTGGGGGGGAGCAGTACTTC
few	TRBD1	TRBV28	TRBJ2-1	CASSLTTGAGNEQFF	TGTGCCAGCAGTTTAACAACAGGGGCCGGGAATGAGCAGTTCTTC
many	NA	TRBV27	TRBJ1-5	CASSQGVYNQPQHF	TGTGCCAGCTCCCAAGGGGTATACAATCAGCCCCAGCATTTT
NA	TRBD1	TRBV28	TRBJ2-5	CASSSRTGGPRAQYF	TGTGCCAGCAGTTCCCGGACAGGGGGCCCCAGGGCCCAGTACTTC
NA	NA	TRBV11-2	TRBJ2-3	CASSLVLATDTQYF	TGTGCCAGCAGCTTAGTTCTAGCCACAGATACGCAGTATTTT
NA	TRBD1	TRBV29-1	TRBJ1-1	CSVFGTEKAFF	TGCAGCGTATTCGGGACAGAAAAAGCTTTCTTT
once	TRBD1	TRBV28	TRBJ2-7	CASSLEGARRYEQYF	TGTGCCAGCAGCCTAGAGGGGGCTCGAAGGTACGAGCAGTACTTC
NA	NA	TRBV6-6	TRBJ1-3	CASSTRAQGGNTIYF	TGTGCCAGCAGTACAAGGGCACAGGGAGGAAACACCATATATTTT
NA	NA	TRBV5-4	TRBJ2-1	CASSFLGAREKNEQFF	TGTGCCAGCAGCTTCCTAGGGGCAAGGGAAAAGAATGAGCAGTTCTTC
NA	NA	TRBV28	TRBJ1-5	CASSPRQGNQPQHF	TGTGCCAGCAGTCCCCGGCAGGGCAATCAGCCCCAGCATTTT
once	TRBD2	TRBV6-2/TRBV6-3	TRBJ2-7	CASSRLAGATYEQYF	TGTGCCAGCAGCCGTCTAGCGGGGGCAACCTACGAGCAGTACTTC
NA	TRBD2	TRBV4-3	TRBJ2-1	CASGTGTSGRKNEQFF	TGCGCCAGCGGCACAGGGACTAGCGGGAGAAAAAATGAGCAGTTCTTC
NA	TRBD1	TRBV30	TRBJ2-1	CAWSVGGQGINEQFF	TGTGCCTGGAGTGTCGGCGGACAGGGGATCAATGAGCAGTTCTTC
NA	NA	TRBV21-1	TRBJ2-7	CASSKKGTPYEQYF	TGTGCCAGCAGCAAAAAGGGGACCCCCTACGAGCAGTACTTC
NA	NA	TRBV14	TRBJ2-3	CASSLSPTDTQYF	TGTGCCAGCAGCCTGAGCCCCACAGATACGCAGTATTTT
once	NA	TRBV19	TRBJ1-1	CASSIAGGTEAFF	TGTGCCAGTAGTATAGCTGGGGGCACTGAAGCTTTCTTT
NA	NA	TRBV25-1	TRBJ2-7	CASSESREKQYF	TGTGCCAGCTCAGAAAGTAGGGAGAAGCAGTACTTC
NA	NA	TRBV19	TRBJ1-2	CASSIESGSHGYTF	TGTGCCAGTAGTATCGAATCGGGATCTCATGGCTACACCTTC
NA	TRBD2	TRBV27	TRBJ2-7	CASSPSSGRAREQYF	TGTGCCAGCAGTCCTTCTAGCGGGAGGGCCAGGGAGCAGTACTTC
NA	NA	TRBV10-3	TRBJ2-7	CAMGGGMPYEQYF	TGTGCCATGGGAGGGGGGATGCCCTACGAGCAGTACTTC
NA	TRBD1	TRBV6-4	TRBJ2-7	CAGLLRGTGLYEQYF	TGTGCCGGGTTACTCAGGGGGACAGGCCTCTACGAGCAGTACTTC
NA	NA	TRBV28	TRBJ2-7	CASSWGNEQYF	TGTGCCAGCAGTTGGGGGAACGAGCAGTACTTC
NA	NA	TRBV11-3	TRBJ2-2	CASTDRTGELFF	TGTGCCAGCACCGACCGGACCGGGGAGCTGTTTTTT
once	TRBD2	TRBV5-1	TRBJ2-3	CASSGGLAGSTDTQYF	TGCGCCAGCAGCGGGGGACTAGCGGGAAGCACAGATACGCAGTATTTT
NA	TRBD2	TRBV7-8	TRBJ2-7	CASSLTSGTYEQYF	TGTGCCAGCAGCTTGACTAGCGGAACCTACGAGCAGTACTTC
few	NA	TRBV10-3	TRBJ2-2	CAISAGGSNTGELFF	TGTGCCATCAGCGCAGGGGGGTCGAACACCGGGGAGCTGTTTTTT
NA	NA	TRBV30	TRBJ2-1	CAWSQGGGEQFF	TGTGCCTGGAGTCAAGGGGGAGGTGAGCAGTTCTTC
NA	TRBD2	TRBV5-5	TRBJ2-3	CASSNAGTSGSVAQYF	TGTGCCAGCAGCAACGCCGGGACTAGCGGGAGTGTCGCGCAGTATTTT
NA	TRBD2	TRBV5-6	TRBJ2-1	CASSLAGSGGYNEQFF	TGTGCCAGCAGCTTGGCCGGTAGCGGGGGGTACAATGAGCAGTTCTTC
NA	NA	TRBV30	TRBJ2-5	CAWSAKTTQETQYF	TGTGCCTGGAGTGCAAAGACTACACAAGAGACCCAGTACTTC
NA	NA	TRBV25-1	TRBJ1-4	CASTPTGYEKLFF	TGTGCCAGCACCCCGACAGGTTATGAAAAACTGTTTTTT
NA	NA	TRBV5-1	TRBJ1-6	CASSTASTNSPLHF	TGCGCCAGCAGTACAGCAAGTACGAATTCACCCCTCCACTTT
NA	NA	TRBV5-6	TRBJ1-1	CASRALGANTEAFF	TGTGCCAGCAGAGCGTTGGGGGCGAACACTGAAGCTTTCTTT
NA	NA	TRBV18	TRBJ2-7	CASSPGGPQGYEQYF	TGTGCCAGCTCACCAGGGGGGCCCCAGGGCTACGAGCAGTACTTC
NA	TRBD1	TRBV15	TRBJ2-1	CATSRGGTAIGNEQFF	TGTGCCACCAGCAGAGGAGGGACAGCGATAGGGAATGAGCAGTTCTTC
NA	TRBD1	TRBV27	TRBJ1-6	CASSFRDRVSPLHF	TGTGCCAGCAGTTTCCGGGACAGGGTCTCACCCCTCCACTTT
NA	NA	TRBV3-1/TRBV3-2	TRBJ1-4	CASSPSGHEKLFF	TGTGCCAGCAGCCCCTCCGGACATGAAAAACTGTTTTTT